Reported below is one T cell receptor (beta chain). Its cognate antigen is unknown. The ends were cut back, 3 bases at V and 5 bases at J, with 13 bases in the middle. The CDR3 is 14 residues long. CDR1 and CDR2 (germline): MNHEY, SVGAGI. These data are taken from a study of CD8 T cells in Susac syndrome. As for the study in general: At the time their blood was drawn, patients with Susac syndrome were either therapy-naive, on corticosteroids (with some of them also receiving intravenous immunoglobulin), or on intravenous immunoglobulin alone. Study results and limitations: In total CD8+ repertoires, approximately 15 Susac-specific public clones were found, and CD8+ TEMRA repertoires had four or five.

Sequencing of TCR beta covered CD8+ and CD4+ T cells obtained from blood. RNA totalling 0.5 to 1 ug underwent reverse transcription with random hexamers. immunoSEQ multiplex PCR amplified TCR beta CDR3 across 54 Vbeta, 13 Jbeta. TCRdb reprocessed the immunoSEQ multiplex PCR reads via MiXCR and lists one record per CDR3 protein. This repertoire shows approximately 100,000 distinct CDR3 sequences, approximately 93% found once; its top ten account for about 0.42%. The J gene is TRBJ1-2, the V gene TRBV6-5, with no clear D. Sequencing was done on a sample of CD8+ T cells from PBMCs. The sequence came from a human donor with Susac syndrome. CDR3 DNA: TGTGCCAGCAGTTATAGTAACCTTGGGTATGGCTACACCTTC. It yields the protein CASSYSNLGYGYTF.